Following are 32 T cell receptor beta chains from one sample sequenced in a study of blood T cells in healthy people across ages. The second PCR ran about 7 to 12 cycles with a sample-barcoded 5' primer and J-beta primers. TCRdb reprocessed the 5' RACE reads with MiXCR, giving one entry per CDR3 protein. The data hold about 720,000 distinct CDR3 sequences, with 20% to 25% observed a single time. The sample consisted of blood. Receptors originate from a man between 65 and 80 years old in good health.

V usage is TRBV12-3 or TRBV12-4 and J usage is TRBJ2-1, with D maybe TRBD2 (6 bases). This CDR3 contains 15 residues. Trimming cost V 10 bases and J 0 bases, with 16 bases left between them. DNA of the CDR3: TGTGCCACCTCAGAGGGAGGAGGCTCCTACAATGAGCAGTTCTTC. It yields the protein CATSEGGGSYNEQFF.

The chain recombines TRBV12-3 or TRBV12-4 with TRBJ1-1; TRBD1 is a possible D gene (6 bases). The V end lost 8 bases, the J end lost 3 bases, and 22 bases lay between the germline ends. The CDR3 sequence is 16 residues long. DNA of the CDR3: TGTGCCAGCTCCCGGGACACACAAAAGAGGGACACTGAAGCTTTCTTT. Its protein product is CASSRDTQKRDTEAFF.

This clonotype is a singleton in its sample. The rearrangement uses TRBV20-1 and TRBJ2-4; tentatively, D is TRBD1 or TRBD2 (5 bases each). The CDR3 spans 15 residues. The V end lost 5 bases, the J end lost 0 bases, and 14 bases lay between the germline ends. Germline V lookup: CDR1 DFQATT, CDR2 SNEGSKA (reference sequence). CDR3 residues: CSAPTAGAAKNIQYF. The DNA of the CDR3 is TGCAGTGCTCCCACGGCCGGGGCAGCCAAAAACATTCAGTACTTC.

The chain links TRBV3-1 to TRBJ1-4, with D possibly being TRBD1 (6 bases). The CDR3 length is 14 residues. V lost 4 bases and J lost 7, with 13 bases in between. Germline lookup yields CDR1 LGHDT and CDR2 YNNKEL (reference sequence). The CDR3 DNA is TGTGCCAGCAGCCCCACAGGGTATGGTGAAAAACTGTTTTTT. Amino acid sequence: CASSPTGYGEKLFF.

This clonotype has more than one count but fewer than ten. The chain carries TRBV20-1 and TRBJ2-5; weak D call: TRBD1 (6 bases). Germline V gives CDR1 DFQATT, CDR2 SNEGSKA (reference sequence). The ends were cut back, 1 base at V and 5 bases at J, with 11 bases in the middle. The CDR3 has 13 residues. The CDR3: CSARAGTRETQYF. CDR3 DNA: TGCAGTGCTAGAGCCGGGACAAGGGAGACCCAGTACTTC.

This clonotype occurred many times. Germline and junction disagree at one end, which may indicate a read error. The V call is TRBV5-1, the J call TRBJ2-3; no clear D gene. The germline V gene has CDR1 SGHRS and CDR2 YFSETQ. This CDR3 is 12 amino acids long. The CDR3 spells CASSLDTDTQYF. In nucleotides, the CDR3 is TGTGCCAGCAGCTTGGACACAGATACGCAGTATTTT.

The rearrangement uses TRBV20-1 and TRBJ2-5; 8 bases are a match to TRBD2. The J call may be faulty, since TRBJ2-1 better matches the DNA end. Looked up from germline, CDR1 is DFQATT and CDR2 is SNEGSKA (reference sequence). The CDR3 contains 12 residues. In nucleotides, the CDR3 is TGCAGTGCTAGTACTAGCGGTGATGAGCAGTTCTTC. Its translation: CSASTSGDEQFF.

A few counts support this clonotype. This chain joins TRBV10-3 and TRBJ1-1; D may be TRBD1 (5 bases). V shed 6 bases and J shed 3 bases, with 11 bases lying between them. Germline CDR1 is ENHRY and CDR2 is SYGVKD. This CDR3 is 13 amino acids long. The CDR3 bases are TGTGCCATCAGCGTCAGGGCGGACACTGAAGCTTTCTTT. Translating it yields CAISVRADTEAFF.

The genes are TRBV7-3 and TRBJ2-1, with TRBD2 matching over 7 bases. The CDR3 covers 13 residues. Germline-derived CDR1 and CDR2 are SGHTA and FQGTGA. Losses at the gene ends were 5 bases for V and 5 bases for J; bases not matched to a gene: 3. The CDR3 nucleotides read TGTGCCAGCAGCGGGGGGGTACACAATGAGCAGTTCTTC. This encodes CASSGGVHNEQFF.

The DNA of the CDR3 is TGTGCCAGCAGAGGGGCCGACACTTTAGCCAAAAACATTCAGTACTTC. This translates into CASRGADTLAKNIQYF. The chain recombines TRBV6-5 with TRBJ2-4, with D possibly matching TRBD1 (5 bases). The germline CDR1 and CDR2 sequences are MNHEY and SVGAGI. V lost 6 bases, J lost 0 bases, and 15 bases lay in between. CDR3 length equals 16 residues.

The V call is TRBV28, the J call TRBJ2-5; D is ambiguous. Judging by the DNA end, TRBJ2-7 fits better; the J call may be wrong. The CDR3 length is 14 residues. Germline V gives CDR1 MDHEN, CDR2 SYDVKM. CDR3 residues: CASRAAGTSYEQYF. CDR3 DNA: TGTGCCAGCAGAGCTGCCGGAACCTCCTACGAGCAGTACTTC.

This clonotype has just a few counts. The chain uses TRBV7-4 and TRBJ2-5; D gene unclear. V was pared by 3 bases and J by 5 bases, with 10 bases between. The CDR3 is 13 amino acids. CDR1 is SGHVT, CDR2 SQSDAQ, per germline. This chain's CDR3 is CASSLGYLETQYF. The CDR3 DNA sequence: TGTGCCAGCAGCTTGGGATATTTGGAGACCCAGTACTTC.

This clonotype was detected a few times. The chain uses TRBV6-5 and TRBJ1-2; TRBD1 agrees at 10 bases. The V segment lost 2 bases and the J segment 8 bases; nucleotides outside the gene matches: 8. Germline V gives CDR1 MNHEY, CDR2 SVGAGI. CDR3 size: 15 residues. CDR3: CASSYRDRGQKGYTF. The CDR3 DNA reads TGTGCCAGCAGTTACCGTGACAGGGGGCAGAAGGGCTACACCTTC.

This clonotype was recorded many times. CDR3 coding DNA: TGCAGCACGGGGCACAATGAGCAGTTCTTC. Translated, it gives CSTGHNEQFF. The rearrangement links TRBV29-1 to TRBJ2-1; TRBD1 or TRBD2 may be the D gene (5 bases each). There are 10 residues in the CDR3. CDR1 and CDR2 (germline): SQVTM, ANQGSEA. V was shortened by 8 bases and J by 5 bases, with 7 bases between the two germline ends.

This clonotype was observed a handful of times. The rearrangement uses TRBV24-1 and TRBJ2-1; 11 positions agree with TRBD2. This CDR3 has 16 amino acids. V trimming: 3 bases; J trimming: 4 bases; junction bases outside the gene matches: 4. CDR1 and CDR2 from the germline V gene are KGHDR and SFDVKD. The CDR3 DNA reads as TGTGCCACCAGTGATCCGACTAGCGGGATGTACAATGAGCAGTTCTTC. Residues: CATSDPTSGMYNEQFF.

Only a few counts were recorded for this clonotype. The rearrangement joins TRBV3-1 to TRBJ1-2; 12 nucleotides line up with TRBD1. The CDR3 loop spans 17 amino acids. V was clipped by 1 base and J by 3 bases; unmatched bases: 6. Germline V gene sequence: CDR1 LGHDT, CDR2 YNNKEL (reference sequence). CDR3 sequence reads: CASSQVSGTGGHYGYTF. DNA for the CDR3: TGTGCCAGCAGCCAAGTGTCGGGGACAGGGGGCCACTATGGCTACACCTTC.

This clonotype was recorded a few times. The chain employs TRBV7-9 and TRBJ1-1, with TRBD1 as a possible D gene (6 bases). This CDR3 is 14 amino acids long. The germline V and J ends were trimmed by 4 bases and 4 bases, with 13 bases remaining between them. Germline CDR1 is SEHNR and CDR2 is FQNEAQ (reference sequence). CDR3 protein: CASSSQGVVTEAFF. CDR3 nucleotide sequence: TGTGCCAGCAGCTCACAGGGTGTAGTCACTGAAGCTTTCTTT.

This clonotype was seen more than once but under ten times. The chain employs TRBV27 and TRBJ1-6; D is unresolved. CDR1 is MNHEY, CDR2 SMNVEV, per germline (reference sequence). V shed 6 bases and J shed 0 bases, with 12 bases lying between them. The CDR3 has 16 amino acids. The CDR3 reads CASRVGFFSYNSPLHF. The CDR3 bases are TGTGCCAGCAGGGTGGGCTTCTTCTCCTATAATTCACCCCTCCACTTT.

This chain joins TRBV5-1 and TRBJ2-5; D gene uncertain. Deletions cut 4 bases from V and 1 base from J, with 11 bases between. The CDR3 is 14 residues long. Germline V gives CDR1 SGHRS, CDR2 YFSETQ. This chain's CDR3 is CASSPLQSQETQYF. CDR3 sequence (DNA): TGCGCCAGCAGCCCCTTACAGTCCCAAGAGACCCAGTACTTC.

This clonotype was observed a handful of times. The CDR3 protein is CASSLGRGLADLSSYNEQFF. For the CDR3, the DNA is TGTGCCAGCAGCTTAGGGAGAGGACTAGCGGACTTGAGCTCCTACAATGAGCAGTTCTTC. The chain links TRBV7-8 to TRBJ2-1; 10 positions match TRBD2. V shed 1 base, J shed 0 bases, and the junction held 12 bases outside the gene matches. The CDR3 spans 20 residues. Germline V gene sequence: CDR1 SGHVS, CDR2 FQNEAQ.

This clonotype was seen a few times. The CDR3 bases are TGTGCCAGCAGCAAGGACGGGGCCTACAATGAGCAGTTCTTC. Translation: CASSKDGAYNEQFF. This chain uses TRBV11-3 with TRBJ2-1, with D perhaps matching TRBD2 (5 bases). This CDR3 has 14 amino acids. V was trimmed by 5 bases and J by 2 bases, leaving 10 bases between them. Germline CDR1 and CDR2: SGHNT and YENEEA.

This clonotype was seen only a few times. The chain combines TRBV12-3 or TRBV12-4 with TRBJ1-1; 7 nucleotides match TRBD1. This CDR3 spans 16 amino acids. V lost 6 bases and J lost 5; bases outside the gene matches: 15. CDR3 nucleotides: TGTGCCAGCAGGGGTGGACAGGTGGCGATGAGAACTGAAGCTTTCTTT. It encodes CASRGGQVAMRTEAFF.

This clonotype has ten or more counts. CDR3 region: CAISESISGGKNTEAFF. DNA of the CDR3: TGTGCCATCAGTGAGTCGATCTCTGGGGGCAAGAACACTGAAGCTTTCTTT. The chain couples TRBV10-3 to TRBJ1-1; weak D call: TRBD1 (6 bases). The CDR3 is made up of 17 amino acids. Germline V lookup: CDR1 ENHRY, CDR2 SYGVKD. V lost 0 bases to trimming and J lost 1 base, with 15 bases between them.

The genes are TRBV7-2 and TRBJ1-1; 7 bases fit TRBD1. V lost 6 bases to trimming and J lost 0 bases; unmatched junction nucleotides: 16. This CDR3 has 18 amino acids. Germline assignment: CDR1 SGHTA and CDR2 FQGNSA. The CDR3, as DNA: TGTGCCAGCAGGGGAAGAATAAACAGGGGACCTTTGAACACTGAAGCTTTCTTT. Its protein product is CASRGRINRGPLNTEAFF.

The V gene is TRBV6-5, the J gene TRBJ2-7; 8 bases are a match to TRBD1. The junction had 15 bases not matched to a gene; V was cut back by 8 bases and J by 9 bases. This CDR3 contains 14 residues. Per germline, CDR1 MNHEY and CDR2 SVGAGI. The chain's CDR3 is CASGATGVLSRQYV. For the CDR3, the DNA is TGTGCCAGCGGAGCGACAGGGGTGTTATCCCGGCAGTACGTC.

For this clonotype: A read error may explain this, as a much larger clone is one base away. The chain recombines TRBV4-3 with TRBJ1-2; D possibly corresponds to TRBD1 (6 bases). Trimming left V 1 base short and J 8 bases short, with 11 bases between. The CDR3 runs to 13 residues. The germline V gene encodes CDR1 LGHNA and CDR2 YSLEER. CDR3 nucleotides: TGCGCCAGCAGCCAAGGCAGGGGCTTCGGCTACACCTTC. The encoded protein is CASSQGRGFGYTF.

This clonotype was detected a few times. The chain links TRBV28 to TRBJ1-2; D is unclear. CDR1 is MDHEN, CDR2 SYDVKM, per germline. The CDR3 length is 12 residues. V lost 5 bases and J 7 bases, leaving 11 bases between the germline ends. CDR3 in DNA: TGTGCCAGCAGTACTGCCCTTGGTGGCTACACCTTC. Its protein product is CASSTALGGYTF.

The V and J genes are TRBV3-1 and TRBJ1-2; D is unresolved. The germline V gene encodes CDR1 LGHDT and CDR2 YNNKEL (reference sequence). This CDR3 contains 15 residues. Trimming removed 1 base from V and 4 bases from J, with 13 bases in between. The CDR3 loop is CASSQAGRSGYGYTF. DNA for the CDR3: TGTGCCAGCAGCCAAGCGGGGAGGAGTGGCTATGGCTACACCTTC.

This clonotype has more than one count but fewer than ten. The CDR3 reads CASSLGGQGKTEAFF. The CDR3 coding sequence is TGTGCCAGCAGCTTAGGGGGACAGGGAAAAACTGAAGCTTTCTTT. The V gene is TRBV11-3, the J gene TRBJ1-1; 9 nucleotides agree with TRBD1. Germline CDR1 and CDR2: SGHNT and YENEEA. The junction had 5 bases not matched to a gene; V was cut back by 1 base and J by 5 bases. This CDR3 comprises 15 residues.

The rearrangement uses TRBV2 and TRBJ2-7, with a weak D call TRBD1 (5 bases). Germline lookup yields CDR1 SNHLY and CDR2 FYNNEI. V was clipped by 6 bases and J by 5 bases, with 38 bases between them. The CDR3 sequence is 21 residues long. CDR3 protein: CASRTEDILSPIPRWVNEQYF. Here the CDR3 DNA reads TGTGCCAGCAGAACAGAGGACATTCTTTCCCCGATCCCCAGATGGGTGAACGAGCAGTACTTC. Supplemented by reference TRBV2 and TRBJ2-7, the full variable domain reads EPEVTQTPSHQVTQMGQEVILRCVPISNHLYFYWYRQILGQKVEFLVSFYNNEISEKSEIFDDQFSVERPDGSNFTLKIRSTKLEDSAMYFCASRTEDILSPIPRWVNEQYFGPGTRLTVT.

This clonotype has only a few counts. The rearrangement joins TRBV6-1 to TRBJ2-3, with TRBD2 matching over 15 bases. The V gene end was trimmed by 5 bases and the J gene end by 4 bases; junction bases not matched to a gene: 19. Germline-derived CDR1 and CDR2 are MNHNS and SASEGT. This CDR3 contains 21 residues. CDR3 residues: CASSSTSGTSGGTGSADTQYF. The DNA of the CDR3 is TGTGCCAGCAGTAGCACATCCGGGACTAGCGGGGGGACCGGGAGCGCAGATACGCAGTATTTT.

Only a few counts were recorded for this clonotype. This rearrangement joins TRBV20-1 to TRBJ2-1, with 9 bases aligning to TRBD2. The CDR3 extends over 15 amino acids. Germline V gene data show CDR1 as DFQATT and CDR2 as SNEGSKA (reference sequence). The junction had 4 bases not matched to a gene; V was cut back by 1 base and J by 3 bases. DNA for the CDR3: TGCAGTGCTAGAGTACTTAGCGGGGGCTACAATGAGCAGTTCTTC. This gives the protein CSARVLSGGYNEQFF.